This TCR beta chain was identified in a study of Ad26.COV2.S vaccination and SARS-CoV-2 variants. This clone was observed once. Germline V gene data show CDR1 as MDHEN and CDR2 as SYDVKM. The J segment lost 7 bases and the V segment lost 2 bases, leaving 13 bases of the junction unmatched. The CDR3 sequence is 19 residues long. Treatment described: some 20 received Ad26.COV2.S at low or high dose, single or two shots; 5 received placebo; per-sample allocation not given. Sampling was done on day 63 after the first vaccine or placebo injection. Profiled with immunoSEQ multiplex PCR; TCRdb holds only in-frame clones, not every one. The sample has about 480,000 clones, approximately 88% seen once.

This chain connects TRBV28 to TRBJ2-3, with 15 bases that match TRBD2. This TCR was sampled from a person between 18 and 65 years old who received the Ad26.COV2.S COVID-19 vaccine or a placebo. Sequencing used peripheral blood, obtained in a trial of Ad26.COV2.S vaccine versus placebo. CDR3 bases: TGTGCCAGCAGTTTACGCCCGGGACTAGCGGGAGGTCGGCTATATACGCAGTATTTT. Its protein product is CASSLRPGLAGGRLYTQYF.